A single sample is the source of the 8 T cell receptor beta chains below, sequenced in a study of blood T cell repertoires in COVID-19 (dated by TCRdb to 2020 to 2021). The library was produced with the immunoSEQ multiplex PCR assay. Drawn from immuneACCESS, this table holds only the in-frame rearrangements with V and J called that TCRdb kept. Clones are partly lost; checked studies trace under half to an unresolved V gene and leave the rest unexplained. This sample has 250,000 to 300,000 clones in its table, and about nine tenths of those were observed once. The leading ten clones occupy 1.7% of the sample. Sequenced material: PBMCs or T cells enriched from blood (not recorded which). These receptors were obtained from a woman aged 40 to 50 who had recovered from COVID-19.

The CDR3: CASGGSFGYF. The CDR3 DNA is TGTGCCAGCGGGGGCTCCTTCGGGTACTTC. The rearrangement uses TRBV2 and TRBJ2-5, with D possibly being TRBD1 (6 bases). Per the germline V gene, CDR1 is SNHLY and CDR2 is FYNNEI. This CDR3 is 10 amino acids long. V lost 8 bases and J 13 bases, leaving 14 bases between the germline ends.

At least ten counts were recorded for this clone. The rearrangement links TRBV7-9 to TRBJ1-5; unclear D gene. This CDR3 spans 13 amino acids. Trimming took off 1 base at V and 7 bases at J, with 8 bases between the two ends. Per the germline V gene, CDR1 is SEHNR and CDR2 is FQNEAQ (reference sequence). The DNA for the CDR3 is TGTGCCAGCAGCTTAGGTCCCATGCAGCCCCAGCATTTT. Protein sequence: CASSLGPMQPQHF.

The rearrangement joins TRBV5-1 to TRBJ2-1, with 7 positions matching TRBD2. Looked up from germline, CDR1 is SGHRS and CDR2 is YFSETQ. There are 15 residues in the CDR3. Unmatched junction bases numbered 14, after V lost 4 bases and J lost 10 bases. The CDR3 protein is CASSPTAPPGGEQFF. The CDR3 nucleotides read TGCGCCAGCAGCCCGACGGCACCACCGGGAGGCGAGCAGTTCTTC.

The chain couples TRBV5-1 to TRBJ1-2; TRBD1 aligns across 7 bases. V dropped 4 bases and J dropped 5; count of bases not matched to a gene: 5. There are 13 residues in the CDR3. From germline, CDR1 is SGHRS and CDR2 YFSETQ. CDR3 loop: CASSEGTAYGYTF. The CDR3 coding sequence is TGCGCCAGCAGCGAGGGGACAGCGTATGGCTACACCTTC.

J is TRBJ2-2 and V is TRBV21-1; TRBD2, as called in the table, went unchecked against the DNA. TRBV21-1 is assigned pseudogene status. This CDR3 comprises 15 residues. CDR3 DNA: TGTGCCAGCAGCAAAATCGGGACTAACACCGGGGAGCTGTTTTTT. Translated: CASSKIGTNTGELFF.

The chain uses TRBV7-6 and TRBJ2-7; 8 nucleotides align to TRBD1. CDR3 length equals 14 residues. The germline V gene encodes CDR1 SGHVS and CDR2 FNYEAQ. The V and J ends lost 2 bases and 3 bases, in that order; junction bases with no gene match: 3. The CDR3 DNA follows: TGTGCCAGCAGCTTACAGGGGGCTGGCTACGAGCAGTACTTC. This gives the protein CASSLQGAGYEQYF.

The V gene is TRBV4-1, the J gene TRBJ2-1; D is possibly TRBD1 (6 bases). The V end was cut by 1 base, the J end by 13 bases, with 14 bases between. The CDR3 sequence is 13 residues long. The germline gives CDR1 MGHRA, CDR2 YSYEKL. The CDR3 coding sequence is TGCGCCAGCAGCCAAGGGAATAGGGGGATACAGTTCTTC. Translation: CASSQGNRGIQFF.

The V gene is TRBV29-1, the J gene TRBJ2-7; D unresolved. The CDR3 contains 13 residues. Between the trimmed V and J ends, which lost 4 bases and 3 bases, there was a span of 13 bases. CDR1 SQVTM and CDR2 ANQGSEA come from the germline V gene. CDR3 sequence: CSVVRGGSYEQYF. Written as DNA, the CDR3 is TGCAGCGTTGTTCGTGGCGGAAGCTACGAGCAGTACTTC.